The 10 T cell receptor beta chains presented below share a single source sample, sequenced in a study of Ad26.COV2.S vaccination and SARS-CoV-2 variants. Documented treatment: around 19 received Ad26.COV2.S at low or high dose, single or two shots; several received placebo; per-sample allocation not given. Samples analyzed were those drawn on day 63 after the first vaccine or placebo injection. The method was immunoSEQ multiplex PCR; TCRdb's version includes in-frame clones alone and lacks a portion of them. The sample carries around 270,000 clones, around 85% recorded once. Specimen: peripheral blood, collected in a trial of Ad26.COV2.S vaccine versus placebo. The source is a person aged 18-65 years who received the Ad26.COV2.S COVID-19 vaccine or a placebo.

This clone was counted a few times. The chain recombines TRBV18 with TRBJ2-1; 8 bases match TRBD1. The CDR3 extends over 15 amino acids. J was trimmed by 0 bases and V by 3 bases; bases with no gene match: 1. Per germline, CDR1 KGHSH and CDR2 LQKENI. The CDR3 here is CASSPGQVSYNEQFF. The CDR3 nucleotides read TGTGCCAGCTCACCGGGACAGGTCTCCTACAATGAGCAGTTCTTC.

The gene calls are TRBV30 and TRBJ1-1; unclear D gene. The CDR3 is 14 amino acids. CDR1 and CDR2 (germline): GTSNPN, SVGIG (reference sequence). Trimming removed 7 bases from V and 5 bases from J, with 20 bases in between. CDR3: CASAGWGGRTEAFF. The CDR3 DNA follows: TGTGCCTCTGCGGGGTGGGGAGGTCGGACTGAAGCTTTCTTT.

The CDR3 loop reads CASSQDRGRVFAFF. In nucleotides, the CDR3 is TGCGCCAGCAGCCAAGATCGTGGCAGGGTTTTTGCTTTCTTT. The chain recombines TRBV4-1 with TRBJ1-1; D perhaps matches TRBD1 (5 bases). Germline V lookup: CDR1 MGHRA, CDR2 YSYEKL. V lost 0 bases and J 11 bases, leaving 16 bases between the germline ends. The length of the CDR3 is 14 residues.

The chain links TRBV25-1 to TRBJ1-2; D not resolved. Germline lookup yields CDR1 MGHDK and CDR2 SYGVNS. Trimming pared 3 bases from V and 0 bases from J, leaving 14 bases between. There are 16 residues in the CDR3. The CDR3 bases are TGTGCCAGCAGTGATAGCATCCGCTATGCTAACTATGGCTACACCTTC. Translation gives CASSDSIRYANYGYTF.

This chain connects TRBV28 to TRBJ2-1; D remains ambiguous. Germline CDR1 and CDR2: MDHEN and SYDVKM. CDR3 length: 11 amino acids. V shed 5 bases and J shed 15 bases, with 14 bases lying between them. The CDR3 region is CASSKDPLRFF. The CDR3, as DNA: TGTGCCAGCAGTAAGGACCCCCTGCGGTTCTTC.

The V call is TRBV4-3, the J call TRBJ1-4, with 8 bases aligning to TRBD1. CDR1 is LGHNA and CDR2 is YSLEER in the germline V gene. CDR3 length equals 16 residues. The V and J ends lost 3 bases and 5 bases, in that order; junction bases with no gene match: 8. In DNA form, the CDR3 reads TGCGCCAGCAGCCAGAGGGGACAGGTGATCAATGAAAAACTGTTTTTT. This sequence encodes CASSQRGQVINEKLFF.

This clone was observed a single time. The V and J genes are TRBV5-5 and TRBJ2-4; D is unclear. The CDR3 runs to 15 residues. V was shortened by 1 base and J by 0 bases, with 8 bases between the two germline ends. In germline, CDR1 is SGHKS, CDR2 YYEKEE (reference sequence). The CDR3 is CASSLRSVAKNIQYF. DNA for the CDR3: TGTGCCAGCAGCTTGCGAAGCGTAGCCAAAAACATTCAGTACTTC.

Here the CDR3 DNA reads TGTGCCAGCAGCCCGAACACTAGGGGGAGGTCCTACAATGAGCAGTTCTTC. Amino acids: CASSPNTRGRSYNEQFF. V is TRBV7-3 and J is TRBJ2-1; the D call may be TRBD1 or TRBD2 (6 bases each). The CDR3 loop spans 17 amino acids. Germline V lookup: CDR1 SGHTA, CDR2 FQGTGA. V gave up 5 bases and J gave up 1 base, with 18 bases separating them. The complete variable domain, with remaining parts taken from reference TRBV7-3 and TRBJ2-1, reads GAGVSQTPSNKVTEKGKYVELRCDPISGHTALYWYRQSLGQGPEFLIYFQGTGAADDSGLPNDRFFAVRPEGSVSTLKIQRTERGDSAVYLCASSPNTRGRSYNEQFFGPGTRLTVL.

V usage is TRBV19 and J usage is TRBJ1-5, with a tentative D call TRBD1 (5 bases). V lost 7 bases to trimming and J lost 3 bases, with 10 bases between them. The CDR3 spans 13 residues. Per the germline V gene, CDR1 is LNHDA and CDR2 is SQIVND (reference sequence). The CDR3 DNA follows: TGTGCCAGTAATGAGGGGATCAATCAGCCCCAGCATTTT. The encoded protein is CASNEGINQPQHF.

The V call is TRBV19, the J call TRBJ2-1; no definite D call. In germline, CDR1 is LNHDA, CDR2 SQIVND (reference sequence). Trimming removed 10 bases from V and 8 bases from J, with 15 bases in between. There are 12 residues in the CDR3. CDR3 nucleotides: TGTGCCACCAGGTCCGAGTTCGATGAGCAGTTCTTC. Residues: CATRSEFDEQFF.